Each of the 10 T cell receptor beta chains below was sequenced from the same sample in a study of cytomegalovirus exposure and HLA in healthy donors. 60 Vbeta and 13 Jbeta primers were used in PCR. Clones were read by immunoSEQ multiplex PCR, and TCRdb kept only the in-frame ones, dropping some. Of 100,000 or so clones listed, approximately 16% are singletons. Sequencing was performed on PBMCs. The receptors here all came from a female donor in good health and CMV-seronegative.

This clone occurred a few times. Other nucleotide sequences from this sample produce the same CDR3. V usage is TRBV30 and J usage is TRBJ2-5, with TRBD2 matching 12 bases. CDR1 and CDR2 from the germline V gene are GTSNPN and SVGIG (reference sequence). This CDR3 contains 13 residues. V was clipped by 3 bases and J by 5 bases; unmatched bases: 1. The CDR3 spells CAWSGLAGETQYF. CDR3 nucleotides: TGTGCCTGGAGCGGACTAGCGGGGGAGACCCAGTACTTC.

This clone occurred many times. The genes are TRBV6-5 and TRBJ2-1, with 15 nucleotides matching TRBD2. Germline CDR1 and CDR2: MNHEY and SVGAGI. Trimming took 6 bases from V and 7 from J; bases not matched to a gene: 4. This CDR3 has 15 amino acids. The CDR3: CASRDGTSGRNEQFF. In DNA form, the CDR3 reads TGTGCCAGCAGGGACGGGACTAGCGGGAGGAATGAGCAGTTCTTC.

The CDR3 coding sequence is TGTGCCTGGAGACCCCCCGGGACAGGGCGGGAGCAGTACTTC. This codes for CAWRPPGTGREQYF. The genes are TRBV30 and TRBJ2-7; the match to TRBD1 covers 9 bases. Per germline, CDR1 GTSNPN and CDR2 SVGIG (reference sequence). V trimming: 3 bases; J trimming: 7 bases; junction bases outside the gene matches: 10. The CDR3 runs 14 residues.

This rearrangement joins TRBV5-1 to TRBJ2-3; D is perhaps TRBD1 (5 bases). CDR3 size: 15 residues. Trimming cost V 0 bases and J 2 bases, with 10 bases left between them. Per germline, CDR1 SGHRS and CDR2 YFSETQ. The CDR3 is CASSLEGIYTDTQYF. The CDR3 region has the DNA TGCGCCAGCAGCTTGGAGGGGATTTACACAGATACGCAGTATTTT.

The CDR3 DNA reads as TGTGCCAGCAGTCCCCGGACAGGGGGCTTTTACGAGCAGTACTTC. This translates into CASSPRTGGFYEQYF. V gene TRBV2 combines with J gene TRBJ2-7; 11 bases are shared with TRBD1. The CDR3 is made up of 15 amino acids. Unmatched junction bases numbered 7, after V lost 5 bases and J lost 4 bases. Germline CDR1 reads SNHLY; CDR2 reads FYNNEI.

The chain links TRBV6-5 to TRBJ2-7, with 9 bases fitting TRBD1. Germline values: CDR1 MNHEY, CDR2 SVGAGI. The CDR3 has 16 residues. V trimming: 0 bases; J trimming: 1 base; junction bases outside the gene matches: 4. The CDR3 DNA follows: TGTGCCAGCAGTTACTCGTTGGGACAGGGATCCTACGAGCAGTACTTC. It specifies CASSYSLGQGSYEQYF.

The chain has TRBV19 and TRBJ1-5; D is perhaps TRBD1 (6 bases). The germline V and J ends were trimmed by 7 bases and 6 bases, with 10 bases remaining between them. Germline loops: CDR1 LNHDA, CDR2 SQIVND (reference sequence). This CDR3 comprises 12 residues. The CDR3 region is CASKGVLQPQHF. Written as DNA, the CDR3 is TGTGCCAGTAAGGGGGTCCTTCAGCCCCAGCATTTT.

The chain is built from TRBV6-4 and TRBJ2-1, with 8 bases aligning to TRBD2. CDR3 length: 14 residues. CDR1 and CDR2 (germline): MRHNA, SNTAGT. J was trimmed by 6 bases and V by 0 bases; bases with no gene match: 1. CDR3 protein: CASSDSAGANEQFF. CDR3 nucleotide sequence: TGTGCCAGCAGTGACTCAGCGGGAGCCAATGAGCAGTTCTTC.

In its sample, this clone was seen a few times. The genes are TRBV4-1 and TRBJ2-6, with 7 positions matching TRBD1. J was trimmed by 3 bases and V by 4 bases; bases with no gene match: 15. Germline V CDR1 and CDR2: MGHRA, YSYEKL. The CDR3 sequence is 19 residues long. CDR3 sequence (DNA): TGCGCCAGCAGCCGAATTCCGGGACAGCTCCAAAATGGGGCCAACGTCCTGACTTTC. Protein product: CASSRIPGQLQNGANVLTF.

This rearrangement joins TRBV30 to TRBJ1-3; D perhaps matches TRBD1 (6 bases). CDR3 size: 16 residues. V lost 3 bases to trimming and J lost 2 bases, with 17 bases between them. Looked up from germline, CDR1 is GTSNPN and CDR2 is SVGIG (reference sequence). Written as DNA, the CDR3 is TGTGCCTGGAGAGGAGGGGGAGGGACCCCTGGAAACACCATATATTTT. As protein: CAWRGGGGTPGNTIYF.